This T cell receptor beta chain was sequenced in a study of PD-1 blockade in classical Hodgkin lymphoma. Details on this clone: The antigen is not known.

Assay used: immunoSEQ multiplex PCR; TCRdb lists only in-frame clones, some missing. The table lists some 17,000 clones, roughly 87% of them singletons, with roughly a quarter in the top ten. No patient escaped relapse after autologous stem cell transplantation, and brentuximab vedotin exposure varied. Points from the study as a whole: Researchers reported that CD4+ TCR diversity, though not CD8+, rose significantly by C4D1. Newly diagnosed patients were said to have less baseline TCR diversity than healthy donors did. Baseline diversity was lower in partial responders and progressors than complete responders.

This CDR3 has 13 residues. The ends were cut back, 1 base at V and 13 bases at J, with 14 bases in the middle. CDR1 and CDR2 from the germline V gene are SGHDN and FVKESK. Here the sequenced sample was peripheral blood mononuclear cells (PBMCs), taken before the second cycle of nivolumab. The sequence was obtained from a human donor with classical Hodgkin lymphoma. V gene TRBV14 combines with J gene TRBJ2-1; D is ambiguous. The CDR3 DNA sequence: TGTGCCAGCAGCCAAGGGGAAGTCCAGTATCAGTTCTTC. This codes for CASSQGEVQYQFF. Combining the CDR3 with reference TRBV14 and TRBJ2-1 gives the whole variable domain EAGVTQFPSHSVIEKGQTVTLRCDPISGHDNLYWYRRVMGKEIKFLLHFVKESKQDESGMPNNRFLAERTGGTYSTLKVQPAELEDSGVYFCASSQGEVQYQFFGPGTRLTVL.